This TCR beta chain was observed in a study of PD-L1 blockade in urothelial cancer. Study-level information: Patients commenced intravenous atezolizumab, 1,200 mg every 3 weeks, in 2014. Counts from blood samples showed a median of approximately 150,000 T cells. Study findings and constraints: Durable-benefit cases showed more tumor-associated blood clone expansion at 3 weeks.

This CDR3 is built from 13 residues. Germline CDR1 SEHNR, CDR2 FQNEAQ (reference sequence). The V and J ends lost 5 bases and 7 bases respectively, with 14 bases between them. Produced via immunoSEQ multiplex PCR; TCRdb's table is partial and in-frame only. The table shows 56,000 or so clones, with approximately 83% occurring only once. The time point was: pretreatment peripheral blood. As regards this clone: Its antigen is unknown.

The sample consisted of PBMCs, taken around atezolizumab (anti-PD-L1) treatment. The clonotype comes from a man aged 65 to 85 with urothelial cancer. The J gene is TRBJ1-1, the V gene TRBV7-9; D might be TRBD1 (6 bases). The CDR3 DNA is TGTGCCAGCAGCCTCCAACGACAGGATGAAGCTTTCTTT. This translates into CASSLQRQDEAFF.